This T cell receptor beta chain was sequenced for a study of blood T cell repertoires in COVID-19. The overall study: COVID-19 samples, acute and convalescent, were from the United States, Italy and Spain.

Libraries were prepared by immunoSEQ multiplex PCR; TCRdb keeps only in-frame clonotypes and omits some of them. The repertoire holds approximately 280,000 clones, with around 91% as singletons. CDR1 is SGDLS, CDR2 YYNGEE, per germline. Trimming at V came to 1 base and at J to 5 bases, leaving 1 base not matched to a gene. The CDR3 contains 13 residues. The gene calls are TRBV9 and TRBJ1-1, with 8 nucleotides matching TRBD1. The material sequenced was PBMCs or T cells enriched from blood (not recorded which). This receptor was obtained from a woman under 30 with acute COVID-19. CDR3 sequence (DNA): TGTGCCAGCAGCGTATGGACAGGGACTGAAGCTTTCTTT. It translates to CASSVWTGTEAFF. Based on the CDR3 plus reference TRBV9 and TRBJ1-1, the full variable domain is DSGVTQTPKHLITATGQRVTLRCSPRSGDLSVYWYQQSLDQGLQFLIQYYNGEERAKGNILERFSAQQFPDLHSELNLSSLELGDSALYFCASSVWTGTEAFFGQGTRLTVV.